The 20 T cell receptor beta chains presented below share a single source sample, sequenced in a study of post-analysis software for immune sequencing data. Sequencing libraries made from TCR beta cDNA carried unique molecular identifiers. TCRdb used MiXCR to reprocess the PCR reads, holding one entry per CDR3 protein. The sample consists of fewer than 850,000 distinct CDR3 sequences, about 27% of them appearing once. Whole-study findings and limits: TRBV segments more frequent in patients than in controls numbered five and included TRBV5-6, TRBV5-1 and TRBV20-1.

The antigens for these receptors are not known. The sequencing sample was made of blood. These receptors all stem from a girl between 10 and 17 years old with multiple sclerosis.

This chain links TRBV20-1 with TRBJ1-6; 7 bases map to TRBD1. The germline CDR1 and CDR2 sequences are DFQATT and SNEGSKA (reference sequence). The ends lost 5 bases at V and 11 bases at J; junction bases unmatched: 12. This CDR3 is built from 14 residues. For the CDR3, the DNA is TGCAGTGCTGGGAAAGACAGGGCGGGAACACCCCTCCACTTT. It translates to CSAGKDRAGTPLHF.

The gene calls are TRBV13 and TRBJ1-1; 7 positions match TRBD1. This CDR3 is 13 amino acids long. V lost 4 bases, J lost 6 bases, and 5 bases stayed unmatched. Germline loops: CDR1 PRHDT, CDR2 FYEKMQ (reference sequence). CDR3 residues: CASSYDRVAEAFF. The CDR3 region has the DNA TGTGCCAGCAGCTATGACAGGGTCGCTGAAGCTTTCTTT.

The CDR3 loop reads CASSEGAYGEQFF. The CDR3 region has the DNA TGTGCCAGCAGTGAAGGGGCTTACGGTGAGCAGTTCTTC. This chain joins TRBV6-1 and TRBJ2-1, with no clear D. This CDR3 comprises 13 residues. Trimming removed 1 base at V and 9 bases at J, with 10 bases between. Germline V gene lookup returns CDR1 MNHNS and CDR2 SASEGT.

The chain carries TRBV7-2 and TRBJ2-5; no clear D. CDR1 is SGHTA and CDR2 is FQGNSA in the germline V gene. CDR3 length: 16 residues. V was trimmed by 5 bases and J by 5 bases, leaving 21 bases between them. CDR3 bases: TGTGCCAGCAGCGTAGGCCTCGTAGGGCCCGGGGAGACCCAGTACTTC. This translates into CASSVGLVGPGETQYF.

V and J are TRBV20-1 and TRBJ2-7, with D unresolved. V lost 5 bases to trimming and J lost 10 bases, with 15 bases between them. There are 11 residues in the CDR3. Germline lookup yields CDR1 DFQATT and CDR2 SNEGSKA (reference sequence). The CDR3 DNA follows: TGCAGTGCTCCCACTAACGCAGCCCAGTACTTC. Protein: CSAPTNAAQYF.

The chain carries TRBV3-1 and TRBJ2-1; the D is unclear. Trimming left V 1 base short and J 2 bases short, with 6 bases between. The germline V gene encodes CDR1 LGHDT and CDR2 YNNKEL (reference sequence). The CDR3 extends over 14 amino acids. Here the CDR3 reads CASSQGSTYNEQFF. CDR3 DNA sequence: TGTGCCAGCAGCCAAGGGTCAACCTACAATGAGCAGTTCTTC.

The rearrangement joins TRBV4-3 to TRBJ2-3, with D perhaps TRBD1 or TRBD2 (6 bases each). From germline, CDR1 is LGHNA and CDR2 YSLEER. The CDR3 has 16 amino acids. Trimming removed 1 base at V and 6 bases at J, with 17 bases between. The DNA of the CDR3 is TGCGCCAGCAGCCAAGGTGTTAACGCCGGGGGCGATACGCAGTATTTT. This encodes CASSQGVNAGGDTQYF.

As for this clonotype: A read error may explain this, as a much larger clone is one base away. V and J are TRBV9 and TRBJ2-7, with a possible D match to TRBD1 (5 bases). The CDR3 covers 14 residues. Germline CDR1 is SGDLS and CDR2 is YYNGEE. The CDR3 region is CTSSAELGPYEQYF. CDR3 DNA sequence: TGTACCAGCAGCGCAGAGTTGGGGCCCTACGAGCAGTACTTC.

V and J are TRBV28 and TRBJ2-1; D might be TRBD1 (5 bases). The germline V and J ends were trimmed by 6 bases and 1 base, with 16 bases remaining between them. The CDR3 spans 16 residues. Germline CDR1 reads MDHEN; CDR2 reads SYDVKM. DNA of the CDR3: TGTGCCAGCAGCCCACCGCGACAGCTATCCTACAATGAGCAGTTCTTC. It specifies CASSPPRQLSYNEQFF.

This clonotype showed up just a few times. V gene TRBV28 combines with J gene TRBJ2-7, with TRBD1 matching over 9 bases. The V segment lost 1 base and the J segment 4 bases; nucleotides outside the gene matches: 8. The CDR3 spans 16 residues. Germline V gene sequence: CDR1 MDHEN, CDR2 SYDVKM. CDR3 region: CASSLFLRGTGYEQYF. The CDR3 nucleotides read TGTGCCAGCAGTTTATTTCTTCGGGGGACAGGGTACGAGCAGTACTTC.

This clonotype appeared a few times. This rearrangement joins TRBV4-1 to TRBJ2-3, with D maybe TRBD1 (6 bases). Looked up from germline, CDR1 is MGHRA and CDR2 is YSYEKL. CDR3 size: 14 residues. Trimming shortened V by 0 bases and J by 6 bases, and 10 bases separated the two germline ends. In DNA, the CDR3 is TGCGCCAGCAGCCAAGAAAGGACAGCGGATACGCAGTATTTT. Protein product: CASSQERTADTQYF.

V is TRBV6-2 or TRBV6-3 and J is TRBJ2-1; 9 bases are a match to TRBD2. The CDR3 sequence is 16 residues long. CDR1 and CDR2 from the germline V gene are MNHEY and SVGEGT. Losses at the gene ends were 5 bases for V and 5 bases for J; bases not matched to a gene: 10. The CDR3 loop is CASSPGVRGGNNEQFF. The CDR3 DNA reads as TGTGCCAGCAGTCCGGGAGTGCGGGGGGGGAACAATGAGCAGTTCTTC.

This clonotype was counted between two and nine times. This chain joins TRBV20-1 and TRBJ2-1, with D unresolved. CDR1 and CDR2 (germline): DFQATT, SNEGSKA (reference sequence). Trimming pared 1 base from V and 0 bases from J, leaving 10 bases between. This CDR3 spans 15 amino acids. CDR3 sequence (DNA): TGCAGTGCTAGAGGACCATCGAGCTCCTACAATGAGCAGTTCTTC. Translated: CSARGPSSSYNEQFF.

As for this clonotype: One junction end does not reproduce the germline sequence, and a read error may be involved. The V call is TRBV5-1, the J call TRBJ1-1; 7 nucleotides align to TRBD1. Germline lookup yields CDR1 SGHRS and CDR2 YFSETQ. This CDR3 region has 18 residues. CDR3 region: CASSLGGGTARWDTVAFF. For the CDR3, the DNA is TGCGCCAGCAGCTTGGGAGGGGGCACAGCGCGGTGGGACACTGTAGCTTTCTTT.

This clonotype was detected a few times. The chain is built from TRBV4-3 and TRBJ2-7, with 8 bases fitting TRBD1. CDR3 length: 15 residues. CDR1 is LGHNA, CDR2 YSLEER, per germline. The junction had 4 bases not matched to a gene; V was cut back by 1 base and J by 2 bases. The CDR3 DNA reads TGCGCCAGCAGCCAAGGGACAGGGACGGCCTACGAGCAGTACTTC. Translating gives CASSQGTGTAYEQYF.

The chain combines TRBV3-1 with TRBJ2-2; no clear D. V was trimmed by 5 bases and J by 3 bases, leaving 4 bases between them. This CDR3 is built from 12 residues. In germline, CDR1 is LGHDT, CDR2 YNNKEL (reference sequence). As DNA, the CDR3 is TGTGCCAGCAGCTCTCACACCGGGGAGCTGTTTTTT. Its translation: CASSSHTGELFF. Variable domain in full (rest from reference TRBV3-1 and TRBJ2-2): DTAVSQTPKYLVTQMGNDKSIKCEQNLGHDTMYWYKQDSKKFLKIMFSYNNKELIINETVPNRFSPKSPDKAHLNLHINSLELGDSAVYFCASSSHTGELFFGEGSRLTVL.

This clonotype has more than one count but fewer than ten. A much larger clone sits a single nucleotide away, making a read error possible. The rearrangement links TRBV29-1 to TRBJ2-7; no firm D call. The CDR3 consists of 10 residues. From germline, CDR1 is SQVTM and CDR2 ANQGSEA. V lost 7 bases and J lost 7, with 11 bases in between. This CDR3 reads CSGGRAEQYF. CDR3 sequence (DNA): TGCAGCGGAGGTAGGGCAGAGCAGTACTTC.

V is TRBV2 and J is TRBJ2-2, with D hard to call. V lost 6 bases and J lost 6, with 8 bases in between. Germline-derived CDR1 and CDR2 are SNHLY and FYNNEI. The CDR3 has 12 amino acids. The DNA of the CDR3 is TGTGCCAGCAGGGACGACGCCGGGGAGCTGTTTTTT. This sequence encodes CASRDDAGELFF.

On this clonotype: One end of the junction varies from germline; a read error may be responsible. The V and J genes are TRBV6-5 and TRBJ2-5, with D perhaps matching TRBD1 (5 bases). The CDR3 is made up of 15 amino acids. The germline V gene encodes CDR1 MNHEY and CDR2 SVGAGI. In DNA, the CDR3 is TGTGCCAGCAGTTACTCTCAGGGTCGGCGAGAGGCCCAGTACTTC. Protein: CASSYSQGRREAQYF.

This clonotype appeared a few times. The chain uses TRBV7-2 and TRBJ2-5; 8 bases fit TRBD1. The V gene end was trimmed by 5 bases and the J gene end by 5 bases; junction bases not matched to a gene: 10. From germline, CDR1 is SGHTA and CDR2 FQGNSA. The CDR3 has 15 residues. This chain's CDR3 is CASSRKTGDRETQYF. CDR3 nucleotides: TGTGCCAGCAGCCGCAAGACAGGGGATAGGGAGACCCAGTACTTC.